This TCR beta chain was recovered during a study of technical replicates of blood from several donors. This CDR3 contains 14 residues. Trimming took 2 bases from V and 5 from J, leaving 12 bases between them. CDR1 is KGHSH and CDR2 is LQKENI in the germline V gene. Some clones are missing from TCRdb's copy, which holds only in-frame ones; the method was immunoSEQ multiplex PCR. The table shows about 61,000 clones, with more than 75% occurring only once. The V gene is TRBV18, the J gene TRBJ2-5; D gene uncertain. This receptor was identified in a human donor in good health. Some clones in this sample may be carry-over from other donors' samples. What was sequenced was PBMCs. CDR3 residues: CASSPIAIEETQYF. The CDR3 bases are TGTGCCAGCTCACCAATCGCGATCGAGGAGACCCAGTACTTC.